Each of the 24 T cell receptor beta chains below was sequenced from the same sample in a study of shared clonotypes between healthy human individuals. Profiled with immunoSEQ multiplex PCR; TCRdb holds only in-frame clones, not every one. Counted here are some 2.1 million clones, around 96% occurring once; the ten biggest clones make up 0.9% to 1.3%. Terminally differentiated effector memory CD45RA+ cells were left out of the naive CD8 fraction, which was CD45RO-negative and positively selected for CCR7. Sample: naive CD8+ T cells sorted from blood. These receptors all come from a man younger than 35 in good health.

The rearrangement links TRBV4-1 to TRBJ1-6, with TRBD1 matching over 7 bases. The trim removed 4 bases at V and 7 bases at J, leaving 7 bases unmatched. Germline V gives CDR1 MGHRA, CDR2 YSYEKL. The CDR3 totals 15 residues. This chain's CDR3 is CASSLEPGQNSPLHF. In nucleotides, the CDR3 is TGCGCCAGCAGCCTAGAGCCGGGACAGAATTCACCCCTCCACTTT.

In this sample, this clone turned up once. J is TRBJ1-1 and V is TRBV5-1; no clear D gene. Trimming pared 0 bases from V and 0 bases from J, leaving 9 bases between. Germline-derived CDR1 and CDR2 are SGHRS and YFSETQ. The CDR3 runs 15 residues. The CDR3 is CASSLARGVNTEAFF. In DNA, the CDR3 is TGCGCCAGCAGCTTGGCGAGAGGCGTGAACACTGAAGCTTTCTTT.

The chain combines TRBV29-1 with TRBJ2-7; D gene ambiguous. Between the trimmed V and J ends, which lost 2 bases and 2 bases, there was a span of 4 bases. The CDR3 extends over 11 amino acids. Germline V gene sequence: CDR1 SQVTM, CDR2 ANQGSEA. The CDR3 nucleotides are TGCAGCGTTGAAATCCCCTACGAGCAGTACTTC. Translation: CSVEIPYEQYF.

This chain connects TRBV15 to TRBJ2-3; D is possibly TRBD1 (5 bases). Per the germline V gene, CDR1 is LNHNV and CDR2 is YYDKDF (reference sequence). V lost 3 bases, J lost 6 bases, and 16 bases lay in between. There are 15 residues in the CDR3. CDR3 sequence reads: CATSRTLGLGDTQYF. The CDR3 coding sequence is TGTGCCACCAGCAGGACACTGGGGCTGGGGGATACGCAGTATTTT.

DNA for the CDR3: TGTGCCAGCAGTTCAGTATGGGGACAATCACCCCTCCACTTT. It translates to CASSSVWGQSPLHF. The V and J genes are TRBV27 and TRBJ1-6; maybe TRBD1 (6 bases). V dropped 4 bases and J dropped 10 bases, with 14 bases sitting between them. CDR3 length: 14 residues. Germline-derived CDR1 and CDR2 are MNHEY and SMNVEV (reference sequence).

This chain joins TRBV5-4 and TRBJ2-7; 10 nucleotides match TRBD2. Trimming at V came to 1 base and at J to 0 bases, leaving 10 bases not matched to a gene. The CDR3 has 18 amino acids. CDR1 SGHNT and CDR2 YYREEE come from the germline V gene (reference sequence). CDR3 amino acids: CASSLFSGLAVSSYEQYF. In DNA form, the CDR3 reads TGTGCCAGCAGCTTGTTCTCCGGACTAGCGGTAAGCTCCTACGAGCAGTACTTC. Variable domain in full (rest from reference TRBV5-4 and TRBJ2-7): ETGVTQSPTHLIKTRGQQVTLRCSSQSGHNTVSWYQQALGQGPQFIFQYYREEENGRGNFPPRFSGLQFPNYSSELNVNALELDDSALYLCASSLFSGLAVSSYEQYFGPGTRLTVT.

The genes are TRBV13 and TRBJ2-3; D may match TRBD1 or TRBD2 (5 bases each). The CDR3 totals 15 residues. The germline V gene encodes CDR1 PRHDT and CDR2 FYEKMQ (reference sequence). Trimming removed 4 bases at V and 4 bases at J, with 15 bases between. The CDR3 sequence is CASSSTGTISDTQYF. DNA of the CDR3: TGTGCCAGCAGCTCCACCGGGACCATCTCAGATACGCAGTATTTT.

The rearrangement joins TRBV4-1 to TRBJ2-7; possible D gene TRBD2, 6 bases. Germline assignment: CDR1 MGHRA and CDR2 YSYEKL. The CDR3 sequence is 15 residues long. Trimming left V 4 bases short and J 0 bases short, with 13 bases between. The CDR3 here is CASSLTRQSSYEQYF. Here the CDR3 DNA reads TGCGCCAGCAGCCTGACTAGGCAAAGCTCCTACGAGCAGTACTTC.

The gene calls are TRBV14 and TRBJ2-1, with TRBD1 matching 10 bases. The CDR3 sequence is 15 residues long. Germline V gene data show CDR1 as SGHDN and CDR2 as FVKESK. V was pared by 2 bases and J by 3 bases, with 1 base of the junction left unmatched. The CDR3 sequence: CASSQWTGGYNEQFF. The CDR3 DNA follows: TGTGCCAGCAGCCAATGGACAGGGGGCTACAATGAGCAGTTCTTC.

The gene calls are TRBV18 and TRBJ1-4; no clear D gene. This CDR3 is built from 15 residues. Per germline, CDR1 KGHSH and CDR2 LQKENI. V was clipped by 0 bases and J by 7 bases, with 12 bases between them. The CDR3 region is CASSPPEGRTEKLFF. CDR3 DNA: TGTGCCAGCTCACCACCAGAGGGAAGAACTGAAAAACTGTTTTTT.

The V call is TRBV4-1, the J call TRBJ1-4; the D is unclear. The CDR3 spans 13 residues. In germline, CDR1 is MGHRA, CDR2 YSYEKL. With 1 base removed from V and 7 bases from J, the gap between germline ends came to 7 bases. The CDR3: CASSQVGVEKLFF. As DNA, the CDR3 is TGCGCCAGCAGCCAAGTTGGGGTTGAAAAACTGTTTTTT.

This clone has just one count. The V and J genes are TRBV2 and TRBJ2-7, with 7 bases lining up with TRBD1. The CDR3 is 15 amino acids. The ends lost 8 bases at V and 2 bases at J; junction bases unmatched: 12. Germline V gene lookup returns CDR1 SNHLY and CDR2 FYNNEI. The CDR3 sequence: CASRTGAGGTYEQYF. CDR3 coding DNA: TGTGCCAGCCGTACAGGGGCCGGTGGTACCTACGAGCAGTACTTC.

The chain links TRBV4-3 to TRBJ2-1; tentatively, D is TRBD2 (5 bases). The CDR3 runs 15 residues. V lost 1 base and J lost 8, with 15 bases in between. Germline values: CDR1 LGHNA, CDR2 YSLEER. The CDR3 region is CASSQGSGPAYEQFF. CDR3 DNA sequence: TGCGCCAGCAGCCAAGGAAGCGGTCCCGCATATGAGCAGTTCTTC.

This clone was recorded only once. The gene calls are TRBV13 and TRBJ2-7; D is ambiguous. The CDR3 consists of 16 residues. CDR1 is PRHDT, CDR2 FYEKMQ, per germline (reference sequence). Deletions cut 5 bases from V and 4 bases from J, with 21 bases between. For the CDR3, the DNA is TGTGCCAGCAGCCCATACCCGGGCTCAGAGGTTTACGAGCAGTACTTC. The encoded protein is CASSPYPGSEVYEQYF.

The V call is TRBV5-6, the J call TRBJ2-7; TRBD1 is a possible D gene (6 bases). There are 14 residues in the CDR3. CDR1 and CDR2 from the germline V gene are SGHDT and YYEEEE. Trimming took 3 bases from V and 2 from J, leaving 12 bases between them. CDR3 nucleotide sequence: TGTGCCAGCAGCTGGGACATGTTAACCTACGAGCAGTACTTC. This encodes CASSWDMLTYEQYF.

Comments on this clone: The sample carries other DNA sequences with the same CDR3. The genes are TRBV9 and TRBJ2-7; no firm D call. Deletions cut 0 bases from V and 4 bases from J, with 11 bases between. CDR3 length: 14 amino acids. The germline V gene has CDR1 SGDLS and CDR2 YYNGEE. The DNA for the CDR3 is TGTGCCAGCAGCGTAGAGGGCGGCTCTTACGAGCAGTACTTC. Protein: CASSVEGGSYEQYF.

For the CDR3, the DNA is TGCGCCAGCAGCTTGACCGGGACTAGCGGGGTTTATGGGCACAATGAGCAGTTCTTC. This encodes CASSLTGTSGVYGHNEQFF. V gene TRBV5-1 combines with J gene TRBJ2-1; 13 positions agree with TRBD2. Germline CDR1 SGHRS, CDR2 YFSETQ. The CDR3 sequence is 19 residues long. V lost 1 base and J lost 5; bases outside the gene matches: 12. Variable domain in full (rest from reference TRBV5-1 and TRBJ2-1): KAGVTQTPRYLIKTRGQQVTLSCSPISGHRSVSWYQQTPGQGLQFLFEYFSETQRNKGNFPGRFSGRQFSNSRSEMNVSTLELGDSALYLCASSLTGTSGVYGHNEQFFGPGTRLTVL.

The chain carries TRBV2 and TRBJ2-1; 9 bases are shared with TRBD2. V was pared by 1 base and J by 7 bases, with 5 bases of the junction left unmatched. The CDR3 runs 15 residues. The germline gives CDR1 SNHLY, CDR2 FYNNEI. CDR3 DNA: TGTGCCAGCAGTGAAGGGCTAGCGGGGCCAAATGAGCAGTTCTTC. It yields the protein CASSEGLAGPNEQFF.

CDR3 coding DNA: TGTGCCAGCAGCGTCGGCGAGCGGGAGTACGAGCAGTACTTC. Translated, it gives CASSVGEREYEQYF. V usage is TRBV9 and J usage is TRBJ2-7; 8 nucleotides line up with TRBD2. Germline V lookup: CDR1 SGDLS, CDR2 YYNGEE. With V trimmed by 2 bases and J by 4 bases, 5 bases remained unmatched. The CDR3 spans 14 residues.

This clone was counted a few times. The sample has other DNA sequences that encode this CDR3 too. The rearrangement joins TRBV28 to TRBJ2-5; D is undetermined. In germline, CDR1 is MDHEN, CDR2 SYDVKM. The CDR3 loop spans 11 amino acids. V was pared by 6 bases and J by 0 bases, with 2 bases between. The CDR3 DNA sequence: TGTGCCAGCAGCTACCAAGAGACCCAGTACTTC. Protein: CASSYQETQYF.

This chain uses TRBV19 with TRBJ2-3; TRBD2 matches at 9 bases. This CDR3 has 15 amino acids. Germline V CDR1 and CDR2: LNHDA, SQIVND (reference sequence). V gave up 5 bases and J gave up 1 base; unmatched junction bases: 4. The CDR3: CASSPLAGGTDTQYF. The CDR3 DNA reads TGTGCCAGTAGTCCCTTAGCGGGGGGCACAGATACGCAGTATTTT.

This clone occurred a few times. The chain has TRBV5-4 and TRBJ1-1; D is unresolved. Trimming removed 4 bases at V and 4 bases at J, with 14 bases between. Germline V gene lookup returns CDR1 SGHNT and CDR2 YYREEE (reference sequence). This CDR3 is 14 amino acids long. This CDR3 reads CASSNGPTATEAFF. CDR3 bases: TGTGCCAGCAGCAACGGACCCACGGCCACTGAAGCTTTCTTT.

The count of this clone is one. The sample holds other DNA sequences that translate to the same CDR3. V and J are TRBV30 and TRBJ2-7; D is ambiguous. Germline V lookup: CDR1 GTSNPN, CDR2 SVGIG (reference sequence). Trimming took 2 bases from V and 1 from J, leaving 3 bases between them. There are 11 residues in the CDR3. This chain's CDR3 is CAWSTSYEQYF. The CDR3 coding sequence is TGTGCCTGGAGTACATCCTACGAGCAGTACTTC.

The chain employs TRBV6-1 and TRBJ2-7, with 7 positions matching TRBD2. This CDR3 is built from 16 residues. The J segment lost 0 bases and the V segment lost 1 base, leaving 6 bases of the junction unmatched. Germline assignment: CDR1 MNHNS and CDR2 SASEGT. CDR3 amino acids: CASSEGTGGPSYEQYF. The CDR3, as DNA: TGTGCCAGCAGTGAAGGAACGGGAGGCCCCTCCTACGAGCAGTACTTC.